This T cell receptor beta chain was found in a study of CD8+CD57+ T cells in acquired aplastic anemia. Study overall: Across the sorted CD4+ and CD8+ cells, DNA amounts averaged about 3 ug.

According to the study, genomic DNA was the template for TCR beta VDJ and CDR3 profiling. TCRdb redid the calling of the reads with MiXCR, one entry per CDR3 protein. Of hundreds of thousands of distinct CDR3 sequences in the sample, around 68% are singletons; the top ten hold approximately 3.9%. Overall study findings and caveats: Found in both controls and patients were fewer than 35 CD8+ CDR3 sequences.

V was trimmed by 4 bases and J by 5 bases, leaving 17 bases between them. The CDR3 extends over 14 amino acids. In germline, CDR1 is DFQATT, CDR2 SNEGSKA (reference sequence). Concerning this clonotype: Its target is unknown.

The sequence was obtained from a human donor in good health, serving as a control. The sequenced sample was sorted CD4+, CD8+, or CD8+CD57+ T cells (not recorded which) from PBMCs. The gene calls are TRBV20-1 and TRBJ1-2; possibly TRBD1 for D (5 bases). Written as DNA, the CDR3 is TGCAGTGCTAAGAGAGGTTGCGGGGGGTATGGCTACACCTTC. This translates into CSAKRGCGGYGYTF.